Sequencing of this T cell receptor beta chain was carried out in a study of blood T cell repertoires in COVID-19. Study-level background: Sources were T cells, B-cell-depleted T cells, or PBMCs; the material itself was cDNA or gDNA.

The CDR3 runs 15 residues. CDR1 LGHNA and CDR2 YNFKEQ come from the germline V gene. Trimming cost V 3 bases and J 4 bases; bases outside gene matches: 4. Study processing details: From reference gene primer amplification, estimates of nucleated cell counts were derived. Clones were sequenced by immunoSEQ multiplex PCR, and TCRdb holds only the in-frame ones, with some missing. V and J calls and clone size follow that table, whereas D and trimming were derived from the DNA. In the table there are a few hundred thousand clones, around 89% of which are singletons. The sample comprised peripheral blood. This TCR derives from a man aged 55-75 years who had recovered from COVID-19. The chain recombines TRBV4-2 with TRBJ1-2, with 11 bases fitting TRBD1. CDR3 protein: CASSQGDRGSYGYTF. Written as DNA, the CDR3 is TGTGCCAGCAGCCAGGGGGACAGGGGGTCCTATGGCTACACCTTC.